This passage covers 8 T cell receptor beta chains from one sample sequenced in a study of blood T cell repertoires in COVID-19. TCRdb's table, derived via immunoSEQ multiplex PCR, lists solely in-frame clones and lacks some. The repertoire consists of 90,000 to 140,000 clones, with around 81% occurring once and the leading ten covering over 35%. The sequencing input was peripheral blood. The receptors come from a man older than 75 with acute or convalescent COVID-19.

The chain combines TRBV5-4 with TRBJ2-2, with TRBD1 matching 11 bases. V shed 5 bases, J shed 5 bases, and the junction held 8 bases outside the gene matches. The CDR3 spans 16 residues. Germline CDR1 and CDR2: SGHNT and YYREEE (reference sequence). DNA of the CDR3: TGTGCCAGCAGTCGGACAGGGGGCCCACTGACCGGGGAGCTGTTTTTT. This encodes CASSRTGGPLTGELFF.

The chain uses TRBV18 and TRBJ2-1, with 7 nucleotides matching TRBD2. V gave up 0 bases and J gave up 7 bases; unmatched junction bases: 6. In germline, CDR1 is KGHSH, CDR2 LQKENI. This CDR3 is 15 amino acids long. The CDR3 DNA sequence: TGTGCCAGCTCACCACCGAATTATAGCGGGAATGAGCAGTTCTTC. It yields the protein CASSPPNYSGNEQFF.

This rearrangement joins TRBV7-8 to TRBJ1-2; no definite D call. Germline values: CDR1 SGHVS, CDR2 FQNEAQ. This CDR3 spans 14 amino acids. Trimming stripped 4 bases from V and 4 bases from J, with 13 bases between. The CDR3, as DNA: TGTGCCAGCAGCTGGGCCGATGGAGGCTATGGCTACACCTTC. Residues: CASSWADGGYGYTF.

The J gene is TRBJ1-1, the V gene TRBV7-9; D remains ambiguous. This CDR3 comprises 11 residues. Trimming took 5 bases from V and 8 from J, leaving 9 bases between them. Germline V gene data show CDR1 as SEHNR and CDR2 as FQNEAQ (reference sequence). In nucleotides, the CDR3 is TGTGCCAGCAGCCGACTAGGGGAAGCTTTCTTT. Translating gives CASSRLGEAFF.

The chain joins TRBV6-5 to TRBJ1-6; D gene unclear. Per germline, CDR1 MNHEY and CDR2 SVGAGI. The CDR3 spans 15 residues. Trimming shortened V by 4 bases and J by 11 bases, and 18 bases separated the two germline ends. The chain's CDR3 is CASSSAGRGVAPLHF. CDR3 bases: TGTGCCAGCAGTTCCGCCGGGCGGGGAGTTGCACCCCTCCACTTT.

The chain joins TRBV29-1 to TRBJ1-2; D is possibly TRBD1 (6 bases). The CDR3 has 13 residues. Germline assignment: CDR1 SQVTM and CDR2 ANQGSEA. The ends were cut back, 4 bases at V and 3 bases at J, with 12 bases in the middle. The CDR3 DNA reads TGCAGCGTTGCGGAGGGGGGGGACTATGGCTACACCTTC. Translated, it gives CSVAEGGDYGYTF.

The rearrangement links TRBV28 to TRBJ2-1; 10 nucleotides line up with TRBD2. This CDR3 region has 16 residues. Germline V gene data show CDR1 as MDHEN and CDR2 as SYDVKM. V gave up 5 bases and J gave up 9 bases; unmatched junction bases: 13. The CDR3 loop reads CASSIYGTSAEGEQFF. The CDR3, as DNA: TGTGCCAGCAGTATCTACGGGACTAGCGCCGAGGGTGAGCAGTTCTTC.

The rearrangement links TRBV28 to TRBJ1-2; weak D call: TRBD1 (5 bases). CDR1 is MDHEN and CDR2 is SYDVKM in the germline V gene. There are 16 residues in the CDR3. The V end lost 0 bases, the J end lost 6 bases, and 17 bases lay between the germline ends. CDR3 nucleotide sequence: TGTGCCAGCAGTTTATGGGACAACTCAAGGCTCGATGGCTACACCTTC. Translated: CASSLWDNSRLDGYTF.